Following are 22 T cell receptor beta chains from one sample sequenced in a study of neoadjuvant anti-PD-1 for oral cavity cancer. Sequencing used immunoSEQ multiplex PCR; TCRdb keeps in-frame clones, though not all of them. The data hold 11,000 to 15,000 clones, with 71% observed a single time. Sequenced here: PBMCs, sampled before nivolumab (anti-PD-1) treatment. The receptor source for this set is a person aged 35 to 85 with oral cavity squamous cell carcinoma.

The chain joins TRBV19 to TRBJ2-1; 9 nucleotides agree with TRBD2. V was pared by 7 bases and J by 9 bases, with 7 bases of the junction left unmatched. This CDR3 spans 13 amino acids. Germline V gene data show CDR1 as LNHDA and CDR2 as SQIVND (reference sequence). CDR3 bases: TGTGCCAGTATGCTAGCGGGACTTAGTGAGCAGTTCTTC. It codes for CASMLAGLSEQFF.

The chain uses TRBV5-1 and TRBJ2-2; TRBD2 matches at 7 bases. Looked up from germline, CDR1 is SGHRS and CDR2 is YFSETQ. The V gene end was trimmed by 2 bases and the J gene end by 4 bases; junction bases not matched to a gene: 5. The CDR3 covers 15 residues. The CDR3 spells CASSLPSGTTGELFF. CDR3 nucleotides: TGCGCCAGCAGCTTACCTAGCGGAACCACCGGGGAGCTGTTTTTT.

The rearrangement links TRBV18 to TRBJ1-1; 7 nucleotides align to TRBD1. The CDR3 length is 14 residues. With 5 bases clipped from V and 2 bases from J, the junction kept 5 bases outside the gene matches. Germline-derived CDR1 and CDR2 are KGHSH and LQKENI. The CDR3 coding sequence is TGTGCCAGCTCAGCCGGGACAGAAAACACTGAAGCTTTCTTT. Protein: CASSAGTENTEAFF.

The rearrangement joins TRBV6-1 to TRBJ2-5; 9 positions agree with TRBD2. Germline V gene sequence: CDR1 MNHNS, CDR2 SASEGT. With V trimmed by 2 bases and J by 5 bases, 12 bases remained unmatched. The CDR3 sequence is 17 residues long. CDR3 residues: CASSEMASGVGEETQYF. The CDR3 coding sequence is TGTGCCAGCAGTGAAATGGCTAGCGGGGTGGGGGAGGAGACCCAGTACTTC.

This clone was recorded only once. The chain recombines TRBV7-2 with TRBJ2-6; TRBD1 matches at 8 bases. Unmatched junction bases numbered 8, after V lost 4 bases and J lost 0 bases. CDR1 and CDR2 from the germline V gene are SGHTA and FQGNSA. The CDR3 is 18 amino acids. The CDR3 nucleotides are TGTGCCAGCAGCTCCTGGGGACAGGCCTTCTCTGGGGCCAACGTCCTGACTTTC. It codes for CASSSWGQAFSGANVLTF.

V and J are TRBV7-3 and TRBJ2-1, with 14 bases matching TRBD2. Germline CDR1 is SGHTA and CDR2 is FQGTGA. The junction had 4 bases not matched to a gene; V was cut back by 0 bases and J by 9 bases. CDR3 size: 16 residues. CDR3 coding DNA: TGTGCCAGCAGCTTAACCGACGGACTAGCGGGAGGTGAGCAGTTCTTC. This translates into CASSLTDGLAGGEQFF.

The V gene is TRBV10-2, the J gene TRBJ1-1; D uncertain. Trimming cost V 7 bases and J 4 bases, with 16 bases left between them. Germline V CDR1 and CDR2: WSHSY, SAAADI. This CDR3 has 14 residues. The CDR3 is CASNSGQLGTEAFF. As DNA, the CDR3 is TGCGCCAGCAATTCAGGCCAGTTGGGCACTGAAGCTTTCTTT.

Here the CDR3 DNA reads TGTGCCACCTACCGGGGGCTAGCGGCCTCCTACAATGAGCAGTTCTTC. Translation: CATYRGLAASYNEQFF. The chain is built from TRBV6-6 and TRBJ2-1; D might be TRBD2 (7 bases). The V end lost 10 bases, the J end lost 0 bases, and 19 bases lay between the germline ends. The CDR3 runs 16 residues. Per the germline V gene, CDR1 is MNHNY and CDR2 is SVGAGI (reference sequence).

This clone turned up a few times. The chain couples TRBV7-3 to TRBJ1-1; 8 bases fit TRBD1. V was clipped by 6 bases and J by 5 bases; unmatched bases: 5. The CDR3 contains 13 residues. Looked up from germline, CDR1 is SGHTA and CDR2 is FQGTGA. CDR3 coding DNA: TGTGCCAGCAGTCTGACAGGGGAAACTGAAGCTTTCTTT. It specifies CASSLTGETEAFF.

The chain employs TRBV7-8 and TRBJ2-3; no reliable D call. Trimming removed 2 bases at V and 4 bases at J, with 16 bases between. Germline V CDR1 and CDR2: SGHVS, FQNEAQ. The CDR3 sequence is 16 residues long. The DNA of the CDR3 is TGTGCCAGCAGCTTACCTCGGCGTTTTAAACCAGATACGCAGTATTTT. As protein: CASSLPRRFKPDTQYF.

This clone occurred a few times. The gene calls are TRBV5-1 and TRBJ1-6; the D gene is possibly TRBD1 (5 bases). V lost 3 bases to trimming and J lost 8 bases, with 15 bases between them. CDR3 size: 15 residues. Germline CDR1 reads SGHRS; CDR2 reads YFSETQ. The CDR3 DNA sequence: TGCGCCAGCAGCTCCTCCGGGGGGACGTATTCACCCCTCCACTTT. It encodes CASSSSGGTYSPLHF. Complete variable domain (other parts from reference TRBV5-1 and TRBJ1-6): KAGVTQTPRYLIKTRGQQVTLSCSPISGHRSVSWYQQTPGQGLQFLFEYFSETQRNKGNFPGRFSGRQFSNSRSEMNVSTLELGDSALYLCASSSSGGTYSPLHFGNGTRLTVT.

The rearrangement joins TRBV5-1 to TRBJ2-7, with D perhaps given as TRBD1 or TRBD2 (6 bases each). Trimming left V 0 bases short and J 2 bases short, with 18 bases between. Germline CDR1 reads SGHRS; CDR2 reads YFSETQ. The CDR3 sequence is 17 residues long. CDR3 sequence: CASSLDGLGGRTYEQYF. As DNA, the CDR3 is TGCGCCAGCAGCTTGGATGGTTTGGGGGGCCGAACCTACGAGCAGTACTTC.

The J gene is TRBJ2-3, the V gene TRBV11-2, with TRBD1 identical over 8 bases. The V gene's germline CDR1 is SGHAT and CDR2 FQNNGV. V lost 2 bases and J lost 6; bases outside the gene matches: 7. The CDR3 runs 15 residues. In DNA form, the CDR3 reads TGTGCCAGCAGCTTAATCAGGGGGCCGTACGATACGCAGTATTTT. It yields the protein CASSLIRGPYDTQYF.

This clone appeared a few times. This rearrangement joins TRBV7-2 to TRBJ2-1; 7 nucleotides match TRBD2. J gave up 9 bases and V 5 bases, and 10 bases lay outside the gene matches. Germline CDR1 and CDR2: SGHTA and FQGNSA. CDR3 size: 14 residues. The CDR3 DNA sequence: TGTGCCAGCAGCCCTGGACTAGTAGTCGGTGAGCAGTTCTTC. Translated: CASSPGLVVGEQFF.

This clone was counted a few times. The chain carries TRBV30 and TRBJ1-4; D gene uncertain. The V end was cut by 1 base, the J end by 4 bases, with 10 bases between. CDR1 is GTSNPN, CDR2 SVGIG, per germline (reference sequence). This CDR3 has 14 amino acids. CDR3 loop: CAWSGAPFNEKLFF. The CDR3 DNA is TGTGCCTGGAGTGGGGCCCCCTTTAATGAAAAACTGTTTTTT.

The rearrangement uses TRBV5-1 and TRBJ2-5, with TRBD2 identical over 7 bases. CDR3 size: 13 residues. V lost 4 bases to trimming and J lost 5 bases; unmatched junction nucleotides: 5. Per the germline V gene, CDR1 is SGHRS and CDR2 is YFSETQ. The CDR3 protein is CASSRGGAETQYF. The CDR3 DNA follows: TGCGCCAGCAGCCGCGGGGGTGCGGAGACCCAGTACTTC.

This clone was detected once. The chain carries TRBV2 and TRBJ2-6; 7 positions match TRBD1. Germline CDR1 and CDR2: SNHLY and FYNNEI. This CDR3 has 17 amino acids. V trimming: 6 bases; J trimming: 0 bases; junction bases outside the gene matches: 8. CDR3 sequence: CASRRGQIASGANVLTF. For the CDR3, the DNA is TGTGCCAGCAGACGGGGACAGATTGCCTCTGGGGCCAACGTCCTGACTTTC. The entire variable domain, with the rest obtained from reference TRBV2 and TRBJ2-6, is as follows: EPEVTQTPSHQVTQMGQEVILRCVPISNHLYFYWYRQILGQKVEFLVSFYNNEISEKSEIFDDQFSVERPDGSNFTLKIRSTKLEDSAMYFCASRRGQIASGANVLTFGAGSRLTVL.

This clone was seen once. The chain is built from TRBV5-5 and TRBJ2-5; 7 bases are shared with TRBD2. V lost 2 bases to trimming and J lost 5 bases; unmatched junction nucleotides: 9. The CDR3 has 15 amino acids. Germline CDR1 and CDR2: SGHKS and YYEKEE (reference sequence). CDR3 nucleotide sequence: TGTGCCAGCAGCTTTGGGCTAGCGGTCGGGGAGACCCAGTACTTC. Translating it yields CASSFGLAVGETQYF. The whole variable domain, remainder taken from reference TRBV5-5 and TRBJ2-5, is DAGVTQSPTHLIKTRGQQVTLRCSPISGHKSVSWYQQVLGQGPQFIFQYYEKEERGRGNFPDRFSARQFPNYSSELNVNALLLGDSALYLCASSFGLAVGETQYFGPGTRLLVL.

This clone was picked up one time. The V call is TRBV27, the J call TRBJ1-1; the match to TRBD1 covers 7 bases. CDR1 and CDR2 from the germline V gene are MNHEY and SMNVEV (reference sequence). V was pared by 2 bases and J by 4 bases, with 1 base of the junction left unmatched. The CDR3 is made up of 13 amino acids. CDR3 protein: CASSLQGGTEAFF. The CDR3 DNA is TGTGCCAGCAGTTTACAGGGGGGCACTGAAGCTTTCTTT.

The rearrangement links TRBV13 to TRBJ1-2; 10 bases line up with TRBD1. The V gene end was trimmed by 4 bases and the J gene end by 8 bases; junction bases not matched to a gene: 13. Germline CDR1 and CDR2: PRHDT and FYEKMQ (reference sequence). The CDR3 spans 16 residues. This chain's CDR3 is CASSSNPGQGPQGYTF. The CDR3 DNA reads TGTGCCAGCAGCTCAAACCCGGGACAGGGGCCGCAGGGCTACACCTTC.

CDR3 nucleotides: TGTGCCAGCAGCTTAGAACAGTCCTACGAGCAGTACTTC. This translates into CASSLEQSYEQYF. The chain joins TRBV11-1 to TRBJ2-7; no clear D gene. The CDR3 has 13 residues. V was clipped by 1 base and J by 1 base, with 5 bases between them. Germline assignment: CDR1 SGHAT and CDR2 FQDESV (reference sequence). Full variable domain (rest looked up from reference TRBV11-1 and TRBJ2-7): EAEVAQSPRYKITEKSQAVAFWCDPISGHATLYWYRQILGQGPELLVQFQDESVVDDSQLPKDRFSAERLKGVDSTLKIQPAELGDSAMYLCASSLEQSYEQYFGPGTRLTVT.

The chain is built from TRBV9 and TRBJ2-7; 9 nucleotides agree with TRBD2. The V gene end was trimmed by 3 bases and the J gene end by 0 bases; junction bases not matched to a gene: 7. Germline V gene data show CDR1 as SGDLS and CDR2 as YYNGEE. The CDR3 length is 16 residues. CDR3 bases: TGTGCCAGCAGCGGGGGTAGCGGGGGTCTCTCCTACGAGCAGTACTTC. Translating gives CASSGGSGGLSYEQYF.